Listed here are 21 T cell receptor beta chains from one sample, sequenced in a study of blood T cell repertoires in COVID-19. Assay used: immunoSEQ multiplex PCR; TCRdb lists only in-frame clones, some missing. This table has about 70,000 clones, around 80% appearing once. The sequencing input was peripheral blood. The receptors come from a woman of 80 years or more with active or convalescent COVID-19.

The table lists this clone with a few counts. The V call is TRBV18, the J call TRBJ2-3, with D unclear. CDR3 length equals 10 residues. Germline CDR1 is KGHSH and CDR2 is LQKENI. Trimming left V 7 bases short and J 6 bases short, with 5 bases between. As DNA, the CDR3 is TGTGCCAGCTTTCTTGATACGCAGTATTTT. Amino acids: CASFLDTQYF. The full variable domain, completed using reference TRBV18 and TRBJ2-3, is NAGVMQNPRHLVRRRGQEARLRCSPMKGHSHVYWYRQLPEEGLKFMVYLQKENIIDESGMPKERFSAEFPKEGPSILRIQQVVRGDSAAYFCASFLDTQYFGPGTRLTVL.

The genes are TRBV7-6 and TRBJ1-1, with D possibly TRBD1 on 5 matching bases. Germline V gene data show CDR1 as SGHVS and CDR2 as FNYEAQ. CDR3 length: 14 residues. V was pared by 5 bases and J by 1 base, with 11 bases between. CDR3 DNA: TGTGCCAGCAGCCCGGGACTTACGAACACTGAAGCTTTCTTT. The encoded protein is CASSPGLTNTEAFF.

V is TRBV2 and J is TRBJ2-7; 15 positions agree with TRBD2. J gave up 3 bases and V 5 bases, and 20 bases lay outside the gene matches. The V gene's germline CDR1 is SNHLY and CDR2 FYNNEI. The CDR3 length is 21 residues. CDR3 in DNA: TGTGCCAGCAGTCTAGGACTAGCGGGGGGGCGTCGACGCCGAGATGGCTACGAGCAGTACTTC. As protein: CASSLGLAGGRRRRDGYEQYF.

The chain is built from TRBV6-5 and TRBJ2-7; 10 nucleotides line up with TRBD1. V lost 6 bases, J lost 1 base, and 6 bases stayed unmatched. Germline lookup yields CDR1 MNHEY and CDR2 SVGAGI. The CDR3 extends over 15 amino acids. The CDR3 is CASRAGTGVSYEQYF. DNA of the CDR3: TGTGCCAGCAGAGCCGGGACAGGGGTTTCCTACGAGCAGTACTTC.

V usage is TRBV5-1 and J usage is TRBJ2-5; 10 nucleotides align to TRBD1. This CDR3 spans 15 amino acids. Trimming cost V 4 bases and J 5 bases; bases outside gene matches: 8. Germline CDR1 is SGHRS and CDR2 is YFSETQ. CDR3 region: CASSPRTGGTETQYF. CDR3 nucleotides: TGCGCCAGCAGCCCAAGGACAGGGGGGACGGAGACCCAGTACTTC.

This clone occurred a few times. The chain joins TRBV15 to TRBJ1-4, with 8 positions matching TRBD1. V dropped 3 bases and J dropped 2; count of bases not matched to a gene: 2. Germline lookup yields CDR1 LNHNV and CDR2 YYDKDF (reference sequence). This CDR3 region has 15 residues. CDR3 DNA sequence: TGTGCCACCAGCAGGAACAGGGGGACTAATGAAAAACTGTTTTTT. It translates to CATSRNRGTNEKLFF.

The gene calls are TRBV3-1 (or the pseudogene TRBV3-2) and TRBJ2-5; 12 bases are a match to TRBD2. This CDR3 contains 15 residues. The trim removed 6 bases at V and 2 bases at J, leaving 4 bases unmatched. Germline CDR1 reads LGHDT; CDR2 reads YNNKEL (reference sequence). As DNA, the CDR3 is TGTGCCAGCAGTTCCGGGACTAGCGGGCAAGAGACCCAGTACTTC. Residues: CASSSGTSGQETQYF.

The genes are TRBV5-1 and TRBJ1-1; D is ambiguous. Trimming pared 3 bases from V and 4 bases from J, leaving 13 bases between. Germline V gives CDR1 SGHRS, CDR2 YFSETQ. The CDR3 runs 14 residues. This CDR3 reads CASSSDPGSTEAFF. The CDR3 coding sequence is TGCGCCAGCAGCTCCGACCCCGGGAGCACTGAAGCTTTCTTT. Using reference TRBV5-1 and TRBJ1-1 for the parts outside the CDR3, the full variable domain is KAGVTQTPRYLIKTRGQQVTLSCSPISGHRSVSWYQQTPGQGLQFLFEYFSETQRNKGNFPGRFSGRQFSNSRSEMNVSTLELGDSALYLCASSSDPGSTEAFFGQGTRLTVV.

The chain carries TRBV7-6 and TRBJ2-1; tentatively, D is TRBD1 (6 bases). V was pared by 4 bases and J by 2 bases, with 15 bases between. The CDR3 loop spans 16 amino acids. The V gene's germline CDR1 is SGHVS and CDR2 FNYEAQ. CDR3 amino acids: CASSSLTGSTYNEQFF. CDR3 in DNA: TGTGCCAGCAGCTCGCTTACAGGGTCGACCTACAATGAGCAGTTCTTC.

This chain connects TRBV3-1 (or the pseudogene TRBV3-2) to TRBJ2-7, with no clear D. CDR3 size: 12 residues. V lost 3 bases to trimming and J lost 0 bases, with 3 bases between them. Germline lookup yields CDR1 LGHDT and CDR2 YNNKEL (reference sequence). The CDR3 nucleotides are TGTGCCAGCAGCCATAGCTCCTACGAGCAGTACTTC. Its translation is CASSHSSYEQYF.

V usage is TRBV7-6 and J usage is TRBJ1-1; 10 nucleotides agree with TRBD1. Unmatched junction bases numbered 10, after V lost 5 bases and J lost 4 bases. Germline lookup yields CDR1 SGHVS and CDR2 FNYEAQ. CDR3 size: 16 residues. The CDR3 region has the DNA TGTGCCAGCAGCCCAGGACAGGGGGGGATGGGCACTGAAGCTTTCTTT. It codes for CASSPGQGGMGTEAFF. Supplemented by reference TRBV7-6 and TRBJ1-1, the full variable domain reads GAGVSQSPRYKVTKRGQDVALRCDPISGHVSLYWYRQALGQGPEFLTYFNYEAQQDKSGLPNDRFSAERPEGSISTLTIQRTEQRDSAMYRCASSPGQGGMGTEAFFGQGTRLTVV.

The chain links TRBV6-5 to TRBJ2-7; 8 nucleotides line up with TRBD1. The ends lost 7 bases at V and 2 bases at J; junction bases unmatched: 7. Germline V gene sequence: CDR1 MNHEY, CDR2 SVGAGI. There are 14 residues in the CDR3. The CDR3 bases are TGTGCCAGCATTGTACGGGACAGGCCCTACGAGCAGTACTTC. This encodes CASIVRDRPYEQYF.

The rearrangement joins TRBV7-9 to TRBJ2-7; D remains unclear. The germline V and J ends were trimmed by 4 bases and 4 bases, with 14 bases remaining between them. This CDR3 is built from 14 residues. Germline-derived CDR1 and CDR2 are SEHNR and FQNEAQ (reference sequence). The CDR3 loop reads CASSSSDGDYEQYF. Here the CDR3 DNA reads TGTGCCAGCAGCTCAAGCGACGGTGATTACGAGCAGTACTTC.

The chain combines TRBV12-3 or TRBV12-4 with TRBJ2-5; maybe TRBD2 (5 bases). V was clipped by 3 bases and J by 4 bases, with 9 bases between them. This CDR3 is built from 13 residues. CDR3 residues: CASSLIGGETQYF. CDR3 DNA sequence: TGTGCCAGCAGTTTGATAGGAGGAGAGACCCAGTACTTC.

The chain is built from TRBV12-5 and TRBJ2-5; TRBD1 matches at 7 bases. Germline loops: CDR1 LGHNT, CDR2 FRNRAP. The CDR3 is 19 amino acids. J gave up 3 bases and V 3 bases, and 19 bases lay outside the gene matches. CDR3 sequence reads: CASGLKGGAAPTREETQYF. CDR3 in DNA: TGTGCTAGTGGTTTAAAAGGGGGCGCGGCCCCCACAAGAGAAGAGACCCAGTACTTC.

J is TRBJ1-1 and V is TRBV15; 7 nucleotides align to TRBD1. CDR1 is LNHNV, CDR2 YYDKDF, per germline (reference sequence). Trimming took 3 bases from V and 0 from J; bases not matched to a gene: 7. CDR3 length equals 16 residues. The CDR3 DNA follows: TGTGCCACCAGCAGGGGGCAGGGGGGAATGAACACTGAAGCTTTCTTT. Protein sequence: CATSRGQGGMNTEAFF. Based on the CDR3 plus reference TRBV15 and TRBJ1-1, the full variable domain is DAMVIQNPRYQVTQFGKPVTLSCSQTLNHNVMYWYQQKSSQAPKLLFHYYDKDFNNEADTPDNFQSRRPNTSFCFLDIRSPGLGDTAMYLCATSRGQGGMNTEAFFGQGTRLTVV.

CDR3 loop: CASSQAARQVDTIYF. CDR3 nucleotide sequence: TGCGCCAGCAGCCAAGCCGCCCGGCAGGTCGACACCATATATTTT. J is TRBJ1-3 and V is TRBV4-3; D not certain. Trimming stripped 1 base from V and 8 bases from J, with 15 bases between. Looked up from germline, CDR1 is LGHNA and CDR2 is YSLEER. This CDR3 spans 15 amino acids.

The chain carries TRBV4-3 and TRBJ1-6; D gene ambiguous. With 0 bases removed from V and 4 bases from J, the gap between germline ends came to 7 bases. This CDR3 contains 15 residues. Germline CDR1 is LGHNA and CDR2 is YSLEER. The CDR3 nucleotides are TGCGCCAGCAGCCAAGATGTCCAGTATAATTCACCCCTCCACTTT. It codes for CASSQDVQYNSPLHF.

The V and J genes are TRBV4-1 and TRBJ2-5; D is perhaps TRBD2 (5 bases). The germline gives CDR1 MGHRA, CDR2 YSYEKL. V was cut by 1 base and J by 2 bases, with 11 bases left in between. There are 15 residues in the CDR3. CDR3 loop: CASSQGTRYQETQYF. The CDR3 nucleotides are TGCGCCAGCAGCCAAGGAACTAGGTATCAAGAGACCCAGTACTTC.

The V gene is TRBV4-3, the J gene TRBJ2-5; no clear D. Germline loops: CDR1 LGHNA, CDR2 YSLEER. The germline V and J ends were trimmed by 6 bases and 2 bases, with 10 bases remaining between them. The CDR3 extends over 13 amino acids. CDR3 sequence (DNA): TGCGCCAGCAGGTCAGGATTGCAAGAGACCCAGTACTTC. It codes for CASRSGLQETQYF.

The gene calls are TRBV9 and TRBJ2-4; weak D call: TRBD1 (7 bases). Germline-derived CDR1 and CDR2 are SGDLS and YYNGEE. This CDR3 is 17 amino acids long. V gave up 3 bases and J gave up 2 bases, with 18 bases separating them. The chain's CDR3 is CASSAHPGGQTKNIQYF. CDR3 DNA: TGTGCCAGCAGCGCCCATCCCGGGGGACAGACCAAAAACATTCAGTACTTC. Filled out from reference TRBV9 and TRBJ2-4, the complete variable domain reads DSGVTQTPKHLITATGQRVTLRCSPRSGDLSVYWYQQSLDQGLQFLIQYYNGEERAKGNILERFSAQQFPDLHSELNLSSLELGDSALYFCASSAHPGGQTKNIQYFGAGTRLSVL.